The T cell receptor beta chain described here comes from a study of blood T cell repertoires in COVID-19. Background on the study: Whether acute or convalescent, the COVID-19 samples came from the United States, Italy and Spain. The cDNA or gDNA used as material had been derived from T cells, B-cell-depleted T cells, or PBMCs.

Authors' methods: Using reference gene primer amplification, nucleated cell counts were estimated. Clones were read by immunoSEQ multiplex PCR, and TCRdb kept only the in-frame ones, dropping some. For V, J and clone size, that table is used; D and trimming come from the DNA. The sample gives roughly 43,000 clones, 85% to 90% of which show up once; about 4.8% is in the top ten. This clone has just a few counts. V was clipped by 4 bases and J by 4 bases, with 16 bases between them. Germline values: CDR1 MNHEY, CDR2 SVGAGI. CDR3 size: 15 residues. The clonotype comes from a human donor in a cohort sampled during active COVID-19. Material for sequencing was peripheral blood. The J gene is TRBJ1-2, the V gene TRBV6-5, with D uncertain. The CDR3 here is CASSFYSGQGYGYTF. The CDR3 DNA sequence: TGTGCCAGCAGTTTTTACAGCGGGCAAGGCTATGGCTACACCTTC.